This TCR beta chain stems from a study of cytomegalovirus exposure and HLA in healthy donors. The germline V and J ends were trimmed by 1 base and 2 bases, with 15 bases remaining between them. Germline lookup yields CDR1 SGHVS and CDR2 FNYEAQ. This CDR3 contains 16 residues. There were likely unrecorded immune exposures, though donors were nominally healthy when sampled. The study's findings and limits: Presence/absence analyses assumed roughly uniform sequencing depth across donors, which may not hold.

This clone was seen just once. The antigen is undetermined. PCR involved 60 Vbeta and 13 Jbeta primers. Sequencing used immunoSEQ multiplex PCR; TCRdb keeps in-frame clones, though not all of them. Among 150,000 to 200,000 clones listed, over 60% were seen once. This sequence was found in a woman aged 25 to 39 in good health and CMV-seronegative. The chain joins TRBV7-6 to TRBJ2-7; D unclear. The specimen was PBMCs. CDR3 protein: CASSLGVLRRAYEQYF. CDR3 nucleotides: TGTGCCAGCAGCTTAGGAGTACTCAGGCGCGCCTACGAGCAGTACTTC.